These T cell receptor beta chains were read from a single sample in a study of blood T cell repertoires in COVID-19. Sequenced by immunoSEQ multiplex PCR; TCRdb stores in-frame clones only, minus some. Of around 50,000 clones listed, around 90% are singletons. Specimen: peripheral blood. Receptor source: a woman aged 80 or older with COVID-19, enrolled during active disease. Each CDR3 is given with its conserved first and last residue. A D gene is named only where the DNA matches it firmly. The size entry is marked missing in some rows and otherwise reads once, few, many or a size class.

j_call v_call clone_size d_call cdr3_nt cdr3_aa
TRBJ2-3 TRBV6-5 NA NA TGTGCCAGCAGGTTCCCCCCGGGTACGCAGTATTTT CASRFPPGTQYF
TRBJ1-1 TRBV18 NA NA TGTGCCAGCTCACCACGGTCCCTACCGAACACTGAAGCTTTCTTT CASSPRSLPNTEAFF
TRBJ2-4 TRBV7-9 NA TRBD1 TGTGCCAGCAGCCATTACAGGGGAGAGCGGAAAAACATTCAGTACTTC CASSHYRGERKNIQYF
TRBJ2-7 TRBV7-2 NA NA TGTGCCAGCAGCCCAATGGCCGGGAGTTCCTACGAGCAGTACTTC CASSPMAGSSYEQYF
TRBJ2-5 TRBV5-1 NA NA TGCGCCAGCAGCTACCGACTGGGAGAGACCCAGTACTTC CASSYRLGETQYF
TRBJ2-3 TRBV6-5 once NA TGTGCCAGCAAAAGGGGAGATACGCAGTATTTT CASKRGDTQYF
TRBJ2-5 TRBV2 once TRBD2 TGTGCCAGCAGTGGACTAGCGGGGGAGACCCAGTACTTC CASSGLAGETQYF
TRBJ2-5 TRBV15 few TRBD2 TGTGCCACCAGCAGAGATACGGGGGGGCCGGAGACCCAGTACTTC CATSRDTGGPETQYF
TRBJ2-2 TRBV20-1 NA TRBD2 TGCAGTGCTAGTAAAGCGGGGGGGGCCCCGAACACCGGGGAGCTGTTTTTT CSASKAGGAPNTGELFF
TRBJ2-2 TRBV19 NA NA TGTGCCAGTAGTCCCAGGGTGAACACCGGGGAGCTGTTTTTT CASSPRVNTGELFF
TRBJ1-2 TRBV10-3 NA TRBD1 TGTGCCATCAGTGAGCCCGGGACAGGGGTAGGCTACACCTTC CAISEPGTGVGYTF
TRBJ2-3 TRBV6-4 NA TRBD1 TGTGCCAGCAGTTCCGGACAGGGCAATGCAGATACGCAGTATTTT CASSSGQGNADTQYF
TRBJ2-3 TRBV2 NA TRBD2 TGTGCCAGCAGTGAACAGCGGGGGGCAGGGGATACGCAGTATTTT CASSEQRGAGDTQYF
TRBJ1-4 TRBV15 NA NA TGTGCCACCAGCAGAGATCTACCCGCTGGGGGGGAAAAACTGTTTTTT CATSRDLPAGGEKLFF
TRBJ1-2 TRBV7-8 few NA TGTGCCAGCAGCACAACAAGGGGCCATGGCTACACCTTC CASSTTRGHGYTF
TRBJ2-5 TRBV5-1 NA TRBD1 TGCGCCAGCAGCACCGGACAGGGGGACGAGACCCAGTACTTC CASSTGQGDETQYF
TRBJ1-5 TRBV30 once NA TGTGCCTGGAGTGTACAGGCGGATCAGCCCCAGCATTTT CAWSVQADQPQHF
TRBJ2-7 TRBV5-1 NA NA TGCGCCAGCAGCGCGGACGCGGGCTCCTACGAGCAGTACTTC CASSADAGSYEQYF
TRBJ1-6 TRBV2 once NA TGTGCCAGCAGACGGGGTCCCCCTAGCTCCTATAATTCACCCCTCCACTTT CASRRGPPSSYNSPLHF
TRBJ1-1 TRBV6-1 few TRBD1 TGTGCCAGCAGTGAAGCGGGACAGATGAACACTGAAGCTTTCTTT CASSEAGQMNTEAFF
TRBJ2-5 TRBV6-5 once TRBD2 TGTGCCAGCAGCCCCGGGGGGCAAGAGACCCAGTACTTC CASSPGGQETQYF
TRBJ2-2 TRBV4-2 once NA TGTGCCAGCAGCCAAGAATTCCAGGGGCTAGGGGAGCTGTTTTTT CASSQEFQGLGELFF
TRBJ1-2 TRBV6-2/TRBV6-3 few TRBD1 TGTGCCAGCAGCCCACAGGGGAGTATCTATGGCTACACCTTC CASSPQGSIYGYTF
TRBJ1-2 TRBV7-2 NA NA TGTGCCAGCAGCTTAGGGAGGGGCTATGGCTACACCTTC CASSLGRGYGYTF
TRBJ1-4 TRBV4-2 NA TRBD1 TGTGCCAGCAGCCCATCTACAGGGGTGGGGGAAAAACTGTTTTTT CASSPSTGVGEKLFF
TRBJ2-7 TRBV23-1 NA TRBD2 TGCGCCAGCAGCCCCGGGCGGGGGGCCTACGAGCAGTACTTC CASSPGRGAYEQYF
TRBJ1-6 TRBV11-2 NA NA TGTGCCAGCAGCTTAGACTACAGGGATAATTCACCCCTCCACTTT CASSLDYRDNSPLHF
TRBJ2-2 TRBV5-1 NA TRBD2 TGCGCCAGCAGCCTCGGACTAGCGGGGGGTAGGGGCACCGGGGAGCTGTTTTTT CASSLGLAGGRGTGELFF
TRBJ2-1 TRBV4-1 NA TRBD2 TGCGCCAGCAGCCGAGAACCGGGGGGTTCCTCCTACAATGAGCAGTTCTTC CASSREPGGSSYNEQFF
TRBJ1-4 TRBV2 NA NA TGTGCCAGCAGTGACATGGGCATTACTCGGGGTAATGAAAAACTGTTTTTT CASSDMGITRGNEKLFF
TRBJ1-2 TRBV30 NA TRBD1 TGTGCCTGGGGGGGGATGGTCGGGACAGGGGTCGATGGCTACACCTTC CAWGGMVGTGVDGYTF
TRBJ2-7 TRBV27 NA TRBD1 TGTGCCAGCAGTTTAAGCTCGGGCAGGGGGCCCAACGAGCAGTACTTC CASSLSSGRGPNEQYF
TRBJ1-6 TRBV27 NA TRBD1 TGTGCCAGCAGTTCCCCCCCCGGGACAGCCCGAGTAGGTTCACCCCTCCACTTT CASSSPPGTARVGSPLHF
TRBJ1-2 TRBV30 NA TRBD1 TGTGCCTGGAGCCCGGACAGGGGAAATTATGGCTACACCTTC CAWSPDRGNYGYTF
TRBJ1-1 TRBV20-1 NA NA TGCAGTGCTAGTGTCAGGAAGAACACTGAAGCTTTCTTT CSASVRKNTEAFF
TRBJ1-3 TRBV5-1 NA NA TGCGCCAGCAGCTTGGATCTCTCTGGAAACACCATATATTTT CASSLDLSGNTIYF
TRBJ2-7 TRBV2 NA TRBD2 TGTGCCAGCAGTGAAGAGATGCTAGCGGGGGCCGAGCAGTACTTC CASSEEMLAGAEQYF